The clone carrying this T cell receptor (beta chain) has a handful of counts. TCR beta CDR3 regions were amplified from RNA transcripts. The HTBI primer set drove a first-round RT-PCR of the TCR CDR3. TCRdb reanalysed the multiplex PCR reads using MiXCR and keeps one entry per CDR3 protein. Of nearly 600,000 distinct CDR3 sequences in the sample, about 14% were seen once. Patients aged 18 to 65 had newly diagnosed hyperthyroidism that had lasted under 2 months. Diagnosis relied on clinical symptoms, serum thyroxine and TRAb, thyroid ultrasound and orbital computed tomography. This entry is derived from a study of T cells in Graves' hyperthyroidism and ophthalmopathy. The germline gives CDR1 DFQATT, CDR2 SNEGSKA (reference sequence). The V gene end was trimmed by 6 bases and the J gene end by 0 bases; junction bases not matched to a gene: 4. CDR3 length: 13 residues.

The chain links TRBV20-1 to TRBJ1-1; 7 bases map to TRBD1. The receptor's source is a woman aged 30 to 39 with Graves' hyperthyroidism that later progressed to Graves' ophthalmopathy. The sequencing input was blood. The CDR3 coding sequence is TGCAGTGCCCAACAGGGGATGAACACTGAAGCTTTCTTT. This codes for CSAQQGMNTEAFF.